Listed here are 19 T cell receptor beta chains from one sample, sequenced in a study of blood T cell repertoires in COVID-19. Sequencing used immunoSEQ multiplex PCR; TCRdb keeps in-frame clones, though not all of them. The repertoire holds around 30,000 clones, with approximately 93% as singletons. Sample: peripheral blood. The receptors originated from a man aged 55 to 70 with acute or convalescent COVID-19.

V and J are TRBV18 and TRBJ1-2; no clear D gene. Germline V gene data show CDR1 as KGHSH and CDR2 as LQKENI. V dropped 2 bases and J dropped 1 base, with 14 bases sitting between them. This CDR3 region has 16 residues. The CDR3 here is CASSPERRLLNYGYTF. For the CDR3, the DNA is TGTGCCAGCTCACCAGAGCGGAGACTCCTTAACTATGGCTACACCTTC.

The table lists this clone with a count of one. V gene TRBV19 combines with J gene TRBJ2-2; 10 bases align to TRBD2. Germline CDR1 LNHDA, CDR2 SQIVND (reference sequence). This CDR3 region has 15 residues. Trimming at V came to 5 bases and at J to 5 bases, leaving 5 bases not matched to a gene. CDR3 loop: CASSRAGGLTGELFF. The CDR3, as DNA: TGTGCCAGTAGTCGAGCGGGAGGGCTTACCGGGGAGCTGTTTTTT.

The chain is built from TRBV5-6 and TRBJ2-5; perhaps TRBD1 as D (6 bases). The V end was cut by 0 bases, the J end by 4 bases, with 13 bases between. The CDR3 length is 15 residues. The germline V gene has CDR1 SGHDT and CDR2 YYEEEE. The CDR3 DNA sequence: TGTGCCAGCAGCTTGGTAGCAGGGGTTTCAGAGACCCAGTACTTC. Amino acid sequence: CASSLVAGVSETQYF.

The DNA for the CDR3 is TGTGCCAGCTCACCACCCGCCGGGAGTTTCACCGGGGAGCTGTTTTTT. Amino acids: CASSPPAGSFTGELFF. The chain uses TRBV18 and TRBJ2-2; tentatively, D is TRBD2 (6 bases). Germline V gene data show CDR1 as KGHSH and CDR2 as LQKENI. This CDR3 comprises 16 residues. The V end lost 0 bases, the J end lost 4 bases, and 12 bases lay between the germline ends.

The chain carries TRBV6-4 and TRBJ2-1; 12 bases are a match to TRBD1. J lost 7 bases, V lost 6 bases, and 13 bases had no gene match. CDR1 and CDR2 from the germline V gene are MRHNA and SNTAGT. This CDR3 has 17 residues. Here the CDR3 DNA reads TGTGCCAGCAGAATGTTCCCCGCGGGACAGGGGGCGAATGAGCAGTTCTTC. Residues: CASRMFPAGQGANEQFF.

This chain connects TRBV7-8 to TRBJ1-4; TRBD1 matches 9 bases. CDR3 length equals 14 residues. V lost 6 bases to trimming and J lost 6 bases; unmatched junction nucleotides: 5. Germline V gives CDR1 SGHVS, CDR2 FQNEAQ. The CDR3 loop is CASRQTGGYEKLFF. The DNA for the CDR3 is TGTGCCAGCAGACAGACAGGGGGTTATGAAAAACTGTTTTTT.

The chain recombines TRBV19 with TRBJ1-2, with D possibly being TRBD1 (5 bases). Trimming pared 1 base from V and 6 bases from J, leaving 18 bases between. The CDR3 is made up of 16 amino acids. Per germline, CDR1 LNHDA and CDR2 SQIVND (reference sequence). The CDR3 reads CASSIVRVLGKDGYTF. In nucleotides, the CDR3 is TGTGCCAGTAGTATAGTCAGGGTACTGGGGAAGGATGGCTACACCTTC. The full variable domain, rest sourced from reference TRBV19 and TRBJ1-2, is DGGITQSPKYLFRKEGQNVTLSCEQNLNHDAMYWYRQDPGQGLRLIYYSQIVNDFQKGDIAEGYSVSREKKESFPLTVTSAQKNPTAFYLCASSIVRVLGKDGYTFGSGTRLTVV.

V usage is TRBV5-1 and J usage is TRBJ1-1, with 7 bases matching TRBD1. Losses at the gene ends were 1 base for V and 5 bases for J; bases not matched to a gene: 11. CDR1 is SGHRS, CDR2 YFSETQ, per germline. The CDR3 length is 16 residues. The CDR3, as DNA: TGCGCCAGCAGCTTGACAGGGGACCACCTGGGAACTGAAGCTTTCTTT. Its translation is CASSLTGDHLGTEAFF.

The chain joins TRBV6-6 to TRBJ1-1; D call uncertain. The germline V and J ends were trimmed by 3 bases and 7 bases, with 9 bases remaining between them. This CDR3 has 12 residues. Germline CDR1 and CDR2: MNHNY and SVGAGI (reference sequence). This chain's CDR3 is CASSYFEGEAFF. CDR3 nucleotides: TGTGCCAGCAGTTATTTTGAGGGTGAAGCTTTCTTT.

This chain joins TRBV19 and TRBJ2-2; the D gene is possibly TRBD2 (6 bases). The CDR3 contains 16 residues. Trimming took 9 bases from V and 2 from J, leaving 19 bases between them. Germline CDR1 LNHDA, CDR2 SQIVND (reference sequence). The DNA for the CDR3 is TGTGCCAGCCGACGCTTCGGGACTCCCAACACCGGGGAGCTGTTTTTT. This codes for CASRRFGTPNTGELFF.

The chain employs TRBV9 and TRBJ1-6; no reliable D call. Deletions cut 3 bases from V and 5 bases from J, with 18 bases between. The CDR3 totals 17 residues. Looked up from germline, CDR1 is SGDLS and CDR2 is YYNGEE. CDR3 DNA: TGTGCCAGCAGCGGGGGAGGGCTAGGACGAAATAATTCACCCCTCCACTTT. Protein: CASSGGGLGRNNSPLHF.

The J gene is TRBJ1-2, the V gene TRBV19, with 9 bases fitting TRBD1. Germline V gene sequence: CDR1 LNHDA, CDR2 SQIVND (reference sequence). Trimming removed 5 bases from V and 4 bases from J; junction bases left unmatched: 5. There are 14 residues in the CDR3. The CDR3 is CASSLRDRVYGYTF. The CDR3 nucleotides read TGTGCCAGTAGTCTCCGGGACAGGGTCTATGGCTACACCTTC.

This clone was observed a few times. The chain couples TRBV19 to TRBJ1-1; 8 bases are shared with TRBD1. This CDR3 region has 13 residues. Germline V lookup: CDR1 LNHDA, CDR2 SQIVND (reference sequence). Trimming cost V 9 bases and J 5 bases; bases outside gene matches: 8. The CDR3 nucleotides are TGTGCCAGCCAGGACAGGGCTGTAACTGAAGCTTTCTTT. Protein: CASQDRAVTEAFF.

The chain is built from TRBV6-6 and TRBJ2-3; D not resolved. V shed 2 bases and J shed 2 bases, with 8 bases lying between them. Germline values: CDR1 MNHNY, CDR2 SVGAGI (reference sequence). The CDR3 has 14 amino acids. This chain's CDR3 is CASSYLSVTDTQYF. DNA of the CDR3: TGTGCCAGCAGTTACCTGTCAGTCACAGATACGCAGTATTTT.

This clone was counted once. This chain connects TRBV7-9 to TRBJ1-2; possibly TRBD1 for D (6 bases). The CDR3 has 16 amino acids. CDR1 SEHNR and CDR2 FQNEAQ come from the germline V gene (reference sequence). V lost 5 bases, J lost 4 bases, and 20 bases lay in between. Written as DNA, the CDR3 is TGTGCCAGCAGCGTATCAACAGGGTTTCCAACCTATGGCTACACCTTC. It yields the protein CASSVSTGFPTYGYTF. The whole variable domain, filled in from reference TRBV7-9 and TRBJ1-2, reads DTGVSQNPRHKITKRGQNVTFRCDPISEHNRLYWYRQTLGQGPEFLTYFQNEAQLEKSRLLSDRFSAERPKGSFSTLEIQRTEQGDSAMYLCASSVSTGFPTYGYTFGSGTRLTVV.

The V call is TRBV2, the J call TRBJ2-6; D might be TRBD2 (5 bases). The ends were cut back, 1 base at V and 4 bases at J, with 8 bases in the middle. The CDR3 is 15 amino acids. From germline, CDR1 is SNHLY and CDR2 FYNNEI. DNA of the CDR3: TGTGCCAGCAGTGAAGAGAGGGTAGGGGCCAACGTCCTGACTTTC. Its protein is CASSEERVGANVLTF.

This chain's CDR3 is CASSIQRDSHEQYF. The DNA for the CDR3 is TGTGCCAGTAGTATCCAGCGGGATTCCCACGAGCAGTACTTC. The chain links TRBV19 to TRBJ2-7; 7 nucleotides line up with TRBD2. CDR3 length: 14 amino acids. With V trimmed by 3 bases and J by 5 bases, 7 bases remained unmatched. CDR1 LNHDA and CDR2 SQIVND come from the germline V gene (reference sequence).

The chain uses TRBV18 and TRBJ2-7, with 8 bases matching TRBD1. The CDR3 runs 13 residues. Germline V gene data show CDR1 as KGHSH and CDR2 as LQKENI. Unmatched junction bases numbered 3, after V lost 3 bases and J lost 5 bases. Here the CDR3 reads CASSPRGQDEQYV. The CDR3 DNA reads TGTGCCAGCTCACCCAGGGGGCAGGACGAGCAGTACGTC.

The rearrangement joins TRBV5-6 to TRBJ2-1, with no clear D. The CDR3 is 14 residues long. Germline V gene lookup returns CDR1 SGHDT and CDR2 YYEEEE. Trimming took 1 base from V and 4 from J, leaving 9 bases between them. The CDR3 here is CASSLLREYNEQFF. CDR3 in DNA: TGTGCCAGCAGCTTGTTGAGAGAATACAATGAGCAGTTCTTC.